This T cell receptor beta chain is drawn from a study of human T cells and chemical hapten exposure. Across the study: An area of 2 cm by around 2 cm on upper inner arm skin received 2% DPC for sensitization.

Trimming removed 3 bases from V and 1 base from J, with 6 bases in between. The CDR3 contains 13 residues. From germline, CDR1 is LGHDT and CDR2 YNNKEL (reference sequence). TCRdb passed the RACE reads through MiXCR, listing each CDR3 protein once. The table records 360,000 or so distinct CDR3 sequences, more than 5% of them present only once. Time point defined: patch test 2, 6 weeks after DPC sensitization. Specified treatment: therapeutic diphenylcyclopropenone sensitization with weekly scalp DPC. This sample comprised whole blood, obtained in connection with sensitization to the hapten diphenylcyclopropenone (DPC). The chain has TRBV3-1 and TRBJ1-2; unclear D gene. The clonotype originates from a woman under 30 with alopecia areata. Some clones in this sample may be carry-over from other donors' samples. The CDR3 is CASSQFVNYGYTF. CDR3 bases: TGTGCCAGCAGCCAGTTTGTTAACTATGGCTACACCTTC.